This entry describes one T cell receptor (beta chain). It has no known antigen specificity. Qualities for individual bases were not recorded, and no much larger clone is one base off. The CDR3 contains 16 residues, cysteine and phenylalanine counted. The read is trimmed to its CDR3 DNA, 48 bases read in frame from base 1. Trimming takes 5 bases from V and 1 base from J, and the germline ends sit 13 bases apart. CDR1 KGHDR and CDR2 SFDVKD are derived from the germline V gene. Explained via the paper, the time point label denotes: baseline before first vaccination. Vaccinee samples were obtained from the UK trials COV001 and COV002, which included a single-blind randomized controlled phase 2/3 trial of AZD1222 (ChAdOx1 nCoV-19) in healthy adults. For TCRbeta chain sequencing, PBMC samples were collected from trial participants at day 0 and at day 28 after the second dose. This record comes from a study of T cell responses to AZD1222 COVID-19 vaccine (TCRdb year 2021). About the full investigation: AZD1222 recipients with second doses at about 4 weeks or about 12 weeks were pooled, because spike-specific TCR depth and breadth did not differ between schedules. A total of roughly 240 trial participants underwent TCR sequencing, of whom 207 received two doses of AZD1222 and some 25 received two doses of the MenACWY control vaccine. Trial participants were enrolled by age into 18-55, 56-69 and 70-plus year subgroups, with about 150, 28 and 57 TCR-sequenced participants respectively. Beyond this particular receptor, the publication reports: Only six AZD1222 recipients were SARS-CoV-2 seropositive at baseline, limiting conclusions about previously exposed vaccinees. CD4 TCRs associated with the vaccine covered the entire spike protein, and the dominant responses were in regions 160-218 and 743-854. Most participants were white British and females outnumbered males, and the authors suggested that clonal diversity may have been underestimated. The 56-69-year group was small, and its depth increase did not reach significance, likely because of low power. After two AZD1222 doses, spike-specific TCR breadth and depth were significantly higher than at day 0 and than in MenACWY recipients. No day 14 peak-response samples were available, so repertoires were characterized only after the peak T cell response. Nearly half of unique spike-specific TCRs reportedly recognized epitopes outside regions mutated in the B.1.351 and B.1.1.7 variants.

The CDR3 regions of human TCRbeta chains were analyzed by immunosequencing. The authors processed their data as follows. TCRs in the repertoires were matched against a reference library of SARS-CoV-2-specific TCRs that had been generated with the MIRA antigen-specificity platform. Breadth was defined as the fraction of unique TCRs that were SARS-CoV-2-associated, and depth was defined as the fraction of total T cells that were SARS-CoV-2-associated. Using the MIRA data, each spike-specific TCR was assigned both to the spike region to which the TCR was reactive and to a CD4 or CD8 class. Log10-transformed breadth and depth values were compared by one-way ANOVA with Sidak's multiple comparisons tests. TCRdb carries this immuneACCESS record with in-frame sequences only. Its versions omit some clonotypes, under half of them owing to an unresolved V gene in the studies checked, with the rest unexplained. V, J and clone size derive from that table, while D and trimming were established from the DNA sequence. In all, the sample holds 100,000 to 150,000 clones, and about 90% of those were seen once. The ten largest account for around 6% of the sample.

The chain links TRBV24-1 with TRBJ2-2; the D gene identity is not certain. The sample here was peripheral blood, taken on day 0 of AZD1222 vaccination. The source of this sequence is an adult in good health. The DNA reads TGTGCCACCAGTGTCCCTTTAAGGGTGAACACCGGGGAGCTGTTTTTT. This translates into CATSVPLRVNTGELFF.